This entry features one T cell receptor (beta chain) sequence. Its matching antigen is unknown. This specimen belongs to a study of T cell responses to AZD1222 COVID-19 vaccine. Whole-study findings and limits: Two AZD1222 administrations were followed by greater Spike-specific TCR breadth and depth.

V was clipped by 2 bases and J by 1 base, with 5 bases between them. The CDR3 is 14 amino acids. Germline CDR1 and CDR2: KGHSH and LQKENI. Clones were sequenced by immunoSEQ multiplex PCR, and TCRdb holds only the in-frame ones, with some missing. This table holds 110,000 or so clones, around 87% found once. This specimen consisted of peripheral blood, obtained on day 0 of AZD1222 vaccination. The rearrangement joins TRBV18 to TRBJ2-2; D is uncertain. This clonotype originated in an adult in good health. This CDR3 reads CASSPNRNTGELFF. In nucleotides, the CDR3 is TGTGCCAGCTCACCAAACCGGAACACCGGGGAGCTGTTTTTT.